Listed here are 20 T cell receptor beta chains from one sample, sequenced in a study of blood T cell repertoires in COVID-19. Generated by immunoSEQ multiplex PCR, the TCRdb table keeps only in-frame clones and is missing some. The sample comprises fewer than 250,000 clones, roughly nine tenths of which are singletons, and about 1.1% rests with the top ten. Sequencing input: peripheral blood. All receptors derive from a man aged 30 to 45 with acute or convalescent COVID-19.

V usage is TRBV9 and J usage is TRBJ2-2; D is possibly TRBD1 (6 bases). The CDR3 runs 15 residues. Germline lookup yields CDR1 SGDLS and CDR2 YYNGEE. V lost 3 bases to trimming and J lost 0 bases, with 9 bases between them. Here the CDR3 DNA reads TGTGCCAGCAGCGGGGGACACCCGAACACCGGGGAGCTGTTTTTT. Amino acid sequence: CASSGGHPNTGELFF.

This clone turned up a few times. The V call is TRBV19, the J call TRBJ2-7, with D tentatively TRBD2 (5 bases). Trimming removed 6 bases from V and 0 bases from J, with 12 bases in between. The CDR3 length is 14 residues. Looked up from germline, CDR1 is LNHDA and CDR2 is SQIVND (reference sequence). CDR3 sequence (DNA): TGTGCCAGTAGGCCAGGCGGGTCCTCCTACGAGCAGTACTTC. Residues: CASRPGGSSYEQYF.

The chain recombines TRBV28 with TRBJ1-4; D gene uncertain. CDR3 length: 13 amino acids. V was pared by 8 bases and J by 0 bases, with 7 bases between. CDR1 and CDR2 from the germline V gene are MDHEN and SYDVKM. CDR3 nucleotides: TGTGCCAGCTACTCCACAACTAATGAAAAACTGTTTTTT. This translates into CASYSTTNEKLFF.

This clone was seen a single time. This rearrangement joins TRBV28 to TRBJ2-1; 8 nucleotides line up with TRBD2. The CDR3 sequence is 15 residues long. V dropped 6 bases and J dropped 8; count of bases not matched to a gene: 12. Germline V gene lookup returns CDR1 MDHEN and CDR2 SYDVKM. The CDR3 nucleotides are TGTGCCAGCAGCCCAGCGGGAGTCCAGTTCGATGAGCAGTTCTTC. Encoded protein: CASSPAGVQFDEQFF. Supplemented by reference TRBV28 and TRBJ2-1, the full variable domain reads DVKVTQSSRYLVKRTGEKVFLECVQDMDHENMFWYRQDPGLGLRLIYFSYDVKMKEKGDIPEGYSVSREKKERFSLILESASTNQTSMYLCASSPAGVQFDEQFFGPGTRLTVL.

This chain joins TRBV19 and TRBJ1-4; TRBD1 might be the D (5 bases). CDR1 and CDR2 from the germline V gene are LNHDA and SQIVND (reference sequence). The length of the CDR3 is 14 residues. The V and J ends lost 8 bases and 0 bases respectively, with 10 bases between them. CDR3 in amino acids: CASRDRATNEKLFF. Here the CDR3 DNA reads TGTGCCAGTCGCGACAGAGCAACTAATGAAAAACTGTTTTTT.

This sequence joins TRBV23-1 and TRBJ2-1; 8 nucleotides align to TRBD2. TRBV23-1 has ORF status, its function being uncertain. Trimming took 0 bases from V and 5 from J; bases not matched to a gene: 6. The CDR3 runs 16 residues. CDR3 amino acids: CASSQSGGGTDNEQFF. The CDR3 DNA reads as TGCGCCAGCAGTCAATCAGGCGGGGGGACCGACAATGAGCAGTTCTTC.

The chain has TRBV10-1 and TRBJ2-7; 11 bases map to TRBD2. Trimming removed 5 bases from V and 5 bases from J; junction bases left unmatched: 11. The CDR3 sequence is 16 residues long. CDR1 is WNHNN, CDR2 SYGVQD, per germline (reference sequence). CDR3: CASSKLAGGFYDEQYF. Written as DNA, the CDR3 is TGCGCCAGCAGTAAATTAGCGGGAGGGTTTTATGACGAGCAGTACTTC.

The chain combines TRBV27 with TRBJ2-3, with TRBD1 identical over 8 bases. V shed 5 bases, J shed 4 bases, and the junction held 8 bases outside the gene matches. Germline CDR1 reads MNHEY; CDR2 reads SMNVEV (reference sequence). This CDR3 region has 15 residues. CDR3 in DNA: TGTGCCAGCAGTACCCGGGACAGGACCCCAGATACGCAGTATTTT. The encoded protein is CASSTRDRTPDTQYF.

In this sample, this clone turned up a few times. V gene TRBV7-9 combines with J gene TRBJ1-1, with 8 bases aligning to TRBD1. From germline, CDR1 is SEHNR and CDR2 FQNEAQ (reference sequence). V trimming: 5 bases; J trimming: 6 bases; junction bases outside the gene matches: 5. This CDR3 has 13 residues. The DNA for the CDR3 is TGTGCCAGCAGCCGCGACAGGGGTTCTGAAGCTTTCTTT. Translation: CASSRDRGSEAFF.

This rearrangement joins TRBV19 to TRBJ1-5, with 7 bases identical to TRBD1. V dropped 7 bases and J dropped 9; count of bases not matched to a gene: 9. The germline V gene encodes CDR1 LNHDA and CDR2 SQIVND (reference sequence). CDR3 size: 13 residues. CDR3 coding DNA: TGTGCCAGTACGGACAGGTCGGTGGGGCCCCAGCATTTT. Its protein is CASTDRSVGPQHF.

The chain carries TRBV7-9 and TRBJ2-3; D may be TRBD2 (5 bases). V was cut by 7 bases and J by 2 bases, with 22 bases left in between. Per germline, CDR1 SEHNR and CDR2 FQNEAQ (reference sequence). The CDR3 is 17 residues long. The CDR3 DNA follows: TGTGCCAGCACCGAGCCCTTAGGACTCTATTCCACAGATACGCAGTATTTT. This sequence encodes CASTEPLGLYSTDTQYF.

This clone has only one observation. This chain connects TRBV7-9 to TRBJ1-2; no firm D call. V was cut by 2 bases and J by 5 bases, with 12 bases left in between. CDR1 and CDR2 (germline): SEHNR, FQNEAQ (reference sequence). CDR3 length: 14 amino acids. CDR3 sequence (DNA): TGTGCCAGCAGCTTAATGGCAGCGAAGTATGGCTACACCTTC. It translates to CASSLMAAKYGYTF.

The chain couples TRBV5-1 to TRBJ2-3; 11 bases agree with TRBD2. In germline, CDR1 is SGHRS, CDR2 YFSETQ. The CDR3 has 15 amino acids. V shed 0 bases and J 6 bases; nucleotides not matched to a gene: 3. The CDR3 protein is CASSLGLAGWDTQYF. The DNA for the CDR3 is TGCGCCAGCAGCTTGGGACTAGCGGGGTGGGATACGCAGTATTTT. Full variable domain (missing parts from reference TRBV5-1 and TRBJ2-3): KAGVTQTPRYLIKTRGQQVTLSCSPISGHRSVSWYQQTPGQGLQFLFEYFSETQRNKGNFPGRFSGRQFSNSRSEMNVSTLELGDSALYLCASSLGLAGWDTQYFGPGTRLTVL.

This clone was observed once. This chain uses TRBV14 with TRBJ1-2; D possibly corresponds to TRBD1 (6 bases). There are 13 residues in the CDR3. Germline CDR1 SGHDN, CDR2 FVKESK. V lost 4 bases and J 2 bases, leaving 8 bases between the germline ends. The CDR3 DNA follows: TGTGCCAGCAGCCCGGGACAAAACTATGGCTACACCTTC. Protein sequence: CASSPGQNYGYTF.

V is TRBV11-1 and J is TRBJ2-6; the match to TRBD1 covers 7 bases. From germline, CDR1 is SGHAT and CDR2 FQDESV (reference sequence). V trimming: 5 bases; J trimming: 2 bases; junction bases outside the gene matches: 3. CDR3 length equals 15 residues. The CDR3 DNA sequence: TGTGCCAGCAGCCGTCAGGGGGCTGGGGCCAACGTCCTGACTTTC. This codes for CASSRQGAGANVLTF.

J is TRBJ2-3 and V is TRBV9; D is ambiguous. Germline CDR1 and CDR2: SGDLS and YYNGEE. Trimming shortened V by 4 bases and J by 2 bases, and 20 bases separated the two germline ends. The CDR3 is made up of 17 amino acids. The CDR3 protein is CASSPKPADILTDTQYF. The CDR3, as DNA: TGTGCCAGCAGCCCCAAACCAGCTGACATCCTCACAGATACGCAGTATTTT.

On this clone itself: The sample has other DNA sequences that encode this CDR3 too. This sequence joins TRBV3-1 (or the pseudogene TRBV3-2) and TRBJ1-5; D is unclear. The CDR3 contains 14 residues. From germline, CDR1 is LGHDT and CDR2 YNNKEL (reference sequence). The V end was cut by 1 base, the J end by 0 bases, with 4 bases between. The CDR3 is CASSQAGSNQPQHF. The CDR3 DNA follows: TGTGCCAGCAGCCAAGCGGGTAGCAATCAGCCCCAGCATTTT.

CDR3 coding DNA: TGTGCCAGCAGCTTGGTAGCCGGGAAGACTGAAGCTTTCTTT. It yields the protein CASSLVAGKTEAFF. The V and J genes are TRBV5-4 and TRBJ1-1; unclear D gene. The CDR3 has 14 amino acids. The germline CDR1 and CDR2 sequences are SGHNT and YYREEE (reference sequence). Trimming removed 0 bases at V and 5 bases at J, with 11 bases between. The whole variable domain, remainder taken from reference TRBV5-4 and TRBJ1-1, is ETGVTQSPTHLIKTRGQQVTLRCSSQSGHNTVSWYQQALGQGPQFIFQYYREEENGRGNFPPRFSGLQFPNYSSELNVNALELDDSALYLCASSLVAGKTEAFFGQGTRLTVV.

The V and J genes are TRBV19 and TRBJ1-5; D is undetermined. Per germline, CDR1 LNHDA and CDR2 SQIVND (reference sequence). The CDR3 is 13 amino acids. Trimming stripped 7 bases from V and 7 bases from J, with 14 bases between. The CDR3 DNA reads TGTGCCAGTAAACCCCCCGCGCGGCAGCCCCAGCATTTT. Protein sequence: CASKPPARQPQHF.

The CDR3 here is CASITGTEQFF. CDR3 nucleotide sequence: TGTGCCAGCATCACAGGGACTGAGCAGTTCTTC. The chain couples TRBV6-5 to TRBJ2-1, with a weak D call TRBD1 (6 bases). The V gene lost 7 bases and the J gene lost 9 bases, with 10 bases spanning the gap. The CDR3 extends over 11 amino acids. Germline CDR1 reads MNHEY; CDR2 reads SVGAGI.